Below, one TCR beta chain is given with its context. The sample comes from a study of blood T cells in healthy people across ages. For the second PCR, which ran for roughly 6 to 12 cycles, a sample-barcoded 5' primer and a J-beta primer mix were used. Each CDR3 protein is one row after TCRdb ran MiXCR on the 5' RACE reads. The top ten hold approximately 0.75% of the sample, which has over a million distinct CDR3 sequences, approximately 25% seen once. This sample was also put to use in a study of T cells of mothers and their children. As that report states: Related and unrelated pairs show similar thymic shaping of TCR recombination output. A slight, non-significant increase in overlap was found for related mother-child pairs relative to unrelated pairs.

This TCR came from a girl aged 2-15 years in good health. Source material: blood.

The CDR3 spells CASSPSPEGLAGVWVVGETQYF. CDR3 bases: TGTGCCAGCAGCCCATCACCGGAAGGACTAGCGGGAGTATGGGTGGTAGGAGAGACCCAGTACTTC. The V call is TRBV7-8, the J call TRBJ2-5, with 13 bases matching TRBD2. Germline V gives CDR1 SGHVS, CDR2 FQNEAQ. Trimming removed 5 bases from V and 4 bases from J; junction bases left unmatched: 25. The CDR3 spans 22 residues. Variable domain in full (rest from reference TRBV7-8 and TRBJ2-5): GAGVSQSPRYKVAKRGQDVALRCDPISGHVSLFWYQQALGQGPEFLTYFQNEAQLDKSGLPSDRFFAERPEGSVSTLKIQRTQQEDSAVYLCASSPSPEGLAGVWVVGETQYFGPGTRLLVL.